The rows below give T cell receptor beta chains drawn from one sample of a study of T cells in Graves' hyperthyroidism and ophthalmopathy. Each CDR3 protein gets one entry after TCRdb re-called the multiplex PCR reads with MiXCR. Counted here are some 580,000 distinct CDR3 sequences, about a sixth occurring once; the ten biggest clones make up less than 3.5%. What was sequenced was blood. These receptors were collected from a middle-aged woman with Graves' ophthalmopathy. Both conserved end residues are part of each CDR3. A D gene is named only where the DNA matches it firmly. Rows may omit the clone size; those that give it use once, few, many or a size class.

TGTGCCATAGGACAGGGAGAAGATACGCAGTATTTT | CAIGQGEDTQYF | . | TRBJ2-3 | 12 | TRBD1 | TRBV2
TGTGCCAGCAGCTTACCGACCCCCGGGGAGCTGTTTTTT | CASSLPTPGELFF | . | TRBJ2-2 | 13 | . | TRBV7-3
TGTGCCAGCAGCCGAACTGGGACTCCTGGGGCCAACGTCCTGACTTTC | CASSRTGTPGANVLTF | few | TRBJ2-6 | 16 | . | TRBV7-3
TGTGCCCACACTCGGAACGTGGGGTATGGCTACACCTTC | CAHTRNVGYGYTF | many | TRBJ1-2 | 13 | . | TRBV30
TGTGCCACCCTGGCAGATACGCAGTATTTT | CATLADTQYF | . | TRBJ2-3 | 10 | . | TRBV19
TGTGCCAGCAGCTTAGGTGGGGCAGGGGTCGGCTACACCTTC | CASSLGGAGVGYTF | many | TRBJ1-2 | 14 | . | TRBV7-9
TGTGCCAGCAGCCCGGGACTAGTGGGCCGTGAGCAGTTCTTC | CASSPGLVGREQFF | . | TRBJ2-1 | 14 | TRBD2 | TRBV27
TGTGCCAGCAGCTGGGACAGGGAGGCGGGCTACACCTTC | CASSWDREAGYTF | many | TRBJ1-2 | 13 | TRBD1 | TRBV2
TGTGCCAGCAGTTCCCGCGGGACAGGCACCTACGAGCAGTACTTC | CASSSRGTGTYEQYF | many | TRBJ2-7 | 15 | TRBD1 | TRBV12-3/TRBV12-4
TGTGCCAGCAGCCCCTACTCCGGGACAGAGATCTACGAGCAGTACTTC | CASSPYSGTEIYEQYF | few | TRBJ2-7 | 16 | TRBD1 | TRBV7-9
TGTGCCAGCAGTGAAACAGAGCCCGCAGATACGCAGTATTTT | CASSETEPADTQYF | many | TRBJ2-3 | 14 | . | TRBV2
TGTGCCAGTAGCCATAAGCCGGGACAGGGGGTTTACGAGCAGTACTTC | CASSHKPGQGVYEQYF | . | TRBJ2-7 | 16 | TRBD1 | TRBV19
TGCAGTGCTAGTGAGAGGGGCTGGCAAGAGACCCAGTACTTC | CSASERGWQETQYF | few | TRBJ2-5 | 14 | . | TRBV20-1
TGTGCCAGCAGCCCCGGGACGAGTAACCTTGATACGCAGTATTTT | CASSPGTSNLDTQYF | many | TRBJ2-3 | 15 | . | TRBV7-9
TGTGCCAGCAGTTTTGGATTCACTGAAGCTTTCTTT | CASSFGFTEAFF | many | TRBJ1-1 | 12 | . | TRBV6-1
TGCGCCAGCAGCCCTGGCCAAAGCGGGACTGAAGCTTTCTTT | CASSPGQSGTEAFF | . | TRBJ1-1 | 14 | . | TRBV5-1
TGTGCTAGTGGTCCCCCAGCGGCGTCCCCCCTGCTAGAGACCCAGTACTTC | CASGPPAASPLLETQYF | many | TRBJ2-5 | 17 | . | TRBV12-5
TGTGCCAGCAGGGGACAGGGGGTCTCACCCGGGGAGCTGTTTTTT | CASRGQGVSPGELFF | . | TRBJ2-2 | 15 | TRBD1 | TRBV6-1
TGTGCCAGCAGCTTGGAGTCAACTCTTCAAGAGACCCAGTACTTC | CASSLESTLQETQYF | . | TRBJ2-5 | 15 | . | TRBV5-8
TGTGCCAGCAGTGGAACGGGGGAGCCCCAGCATTTT | CASSGTGEPQHF | . | TRBJ1-5 | 12 | . | TRBV25-1
TGTGCCAGCAGTGTATCGCCCTTAACCTACGAGCAGTACTTC | CASSVSPLTYEQYF | many | TRBJ2-7 | 14 | . | TRBV6-1
TGCAGTGCTAGAGGTGTAGGCGTCGGGGGGACCGAAAAACTGTTTTTT | CSARGVGVGGTEKLFF | many | TRBJ1-4 | 16 | . | TRBV20-1
TGTGCCAGCAGACGACAGGGGACTAGCGGGTTGGATACGCAGTATTTT | CASRRQGTSGLDTQYF | many | TRBJ2-3 | 16 | TRBD2 | TRBV2
TGTGCCAGCAGTTCGCTAGCGGGGGGCTTCACAGATACGCAGTATTTT | CASSSLAGGFTDTQYF | . | TRBJ2-3 | 16 | TRBD2 | TRBV6-5
TGTGCCAGCAGTGAAGACAGGGGGGACTATGGCTACACCTTC | CASSEDRGDYGYTF | . | TRBJ1-2 | 14 | TRBD1 | TRBV6-1
TGTGCCAGCAGTGACCATTTAGGTGACATTCAGTACTTC | CASSDHLGDIQYF | many | TRBJ2-4 | 13 | . | TRBV2
TGTGCCAGTAGGACAAAGAGCTACGAGCAGTACTTC | CASRTKSYEQYF | many | TRBJ2-7 | 12 | . | TRBV6-1
TGTGCCAGCAGCCCCGACGTGGGACTAGCGGGGAACCAAGAGACCCAGTACTTC | CASSPDVGLAGNQETQYF | few | TRBJ2-5 | 18 | TRBD2 | TRBV3-1